This T cell receptor (beta chain) was sequenced in a study of cytomegalovirus exposure and HLA in healthy donors. The CDR3 totals 15 residues. Germline V gene sequence: CDR1 MNHEY, CDR2 SVGAGI. Trimming cost V 0 bases and J 4 bases, with 13 bases left between them. Study results and caveats: Near-uniform donor sequencing depth was presumed by presence/absence analyses.

To note about this clone: What it binds is unknown.

The PCR used 60 Vbeta and 13 Jbeta primers. Sequencing was performed with immunoSEQ multiplex PCR; in TCRdb, only in-frame clones are kept and a portion is missing. The repertoire holds approximately 160,000 clones, with roughly 80% as singletons. The origin of this receptor is a male donor in good health and CMV-seronegative. The sequenced sample consisted of PBMCs. The chain uses TRBV6-5 and TRBJ2-7; the D gene is possibly TRBD1 (6 bases). The CDR3 spells CASSYSGTNKYEQYF. The CDR3 nucleotides are TGTGCCAGCAGTTACTCGGGGACAAATAAATACGAGCAGTACTTC.